This T cell receptor (beta chain) was sequenced in a study of radiotherapy plus CTLA-4 blockade in lung cancer. This clone turned up a few times. The protocol was immunoSEQ multiplex PCR, while the TCRdb copy is restricted to in-frame clones and leaves out a portion. This table holds 75,000 to 95,000 clones, about two thirds found once. Germline-derived CDR1 and CDR2 are SGHDN and FVKESK. V lost 4 bases to trimming and J lost 2 bases, with 27 bases between them. This CDR3 spans 19 amino acids. This clonotype originated in a human donor with non-small cell lung cancer that progressed on radiotherapy plus ipilimumab. The sample here was peripheral blood, taken from a patient treated with radiotherapy plus ipilimumab. The rearrangement links TRBV14 to TRBJ2-7, with D perhaps assigned TRBD1 or TRBD2 (5 bases each). The CDR3 region has the DNA TGTGCCAGCAGCCCCAGACCACTCGGGGCAGGGAAGAGTCCCTACGAGCAGTACTTC. The encoded protein is CASSPRPLGAGKSPYEQYF.